This T cell receptor (beta chain) was observed in a study of OX40 agonist ivuxolimab in advanced cancers. General study findings and limits: Partly responding patients at 0.1-3.0 mg/kg showed some of the smallest clonal expansion.

Remarks on this clone: What it recognizes is unknown.

This table comes from immunoSEQ multiplex PCR, and its TCRdb copy is limited to in-frame clones, with some not included. The table records fewer than 100,000 clones, under 95% of them present only once. Cycle 7 day 1, cycle 4 day 1, and baseline were the timepoints at which blood was sampled. The trim removed 5 bases at V and 0 bases at J, leaving 4 bases unmatched. The CDR3 extends over 16 amino acids. Germline V CDR1 and CDR2: SGHTA, FQGNSA. The TCR was taken from an adult with an advanced solid tumor such as melanoma, head and neck, liver or kidney cancer. The V call is TRBV7-2, the J call TRBJ1-5; 10 positions agree with TRBD1. The starting material was CD4+ or CD8+ T cells sorted from blood, obtained in a trial of the OX40 agonist ivuxolimab. CDR3 protein: CASSHRDRGSNQPQHF. CDR3 bases: TGTGCCAGCAGCCACCGGGACAGGGGTAGCAATCAGCCCCAGCATTTT.